These 27 T cell receptor beta chains came from one sample sequenced in a study of blood T cells in healthy people across ages. Using a J-beta primer mix together with a sample-barcoded 5' primer, a second PCR was run for roughly 7 to 11 cycles. TCRdb re-derived calls from the 5' RACE reads in MiXCR, one entry per CDR3 protein. The sample shows about 760,000 distinct CDR3 sequences, around three fifths of them seen only once. Specimen: blood. These receptors were taken from a man aged 35-49 years in good health.

The rearrangement links TRBV29-1 to TRBJ2-5; no reliable D call. The germline gives CDR1 SQVTM, CDR2 ANQGSEA. This CDR3 spans 13 amino acids. Trimming pared 3 bases from V and 2 bases from J, leaving 10 bases between. The DNA of the CDR3 is TGCAGCGTTGATGCGACTGGACAAGAGACCCAGTACTTC. Amino acid sequence: CSVDATGQETQYF.

The CDR3 spells CSARTGGDTEAFF. In nucleotides, the CDR3 is TGCAGTGCTAGAACGGGCGGGGACACTGAAGCTTTCTTT. The chain links TRBV20-1 to TRBJ1-1, with D hard to call. The CDR3 is 13 amino acids. The germline V and J ends were trimmed by 2 bases and 3 bases, with 10 bases remaining between them. Looked up from germline, CDR1 is DFQATT and CDR2 is SNEGSKA (reference sequence).

The chain employs TRBV4-1 and TRBJ1-5; no reliable D call. The CDR3 covers 13 residues. Germline V gene data show CDR1 as MGHRA and CDR2 as YSYEKL. V gave up 0 bases and J gave up 8 bases, with 8 bases separating them. The CDR3 protein is CASSQDRGKPQHF. CDR3 sequence (DNA): TGCGCCAGCAGCCAAGACCGTGGGAAGCCCCAGCATTTT.

The V and J genes are TRBV20-1 and TRBJ2-3; TRBD2 aligns across 7 bases. Germline CDR1 DFQATT, CDR2 SNEGSKA (reference sequence). Germline trimming cut 6 bases from V and 0 bases from J; bases unmatched to any gene: 15. CDR3 length equals 17 residues. This CDR3 reads CSATHRWREPSTDTQYF. As DNA, the CDR3 is TGCAGTGCGACTCACCGGTGGCGGGAGCCAAGCACAGATACGCAGTATTTT.

Only a few counts were recorded for this clonotype. The chain couples TRBV25-1 to TRBJ2-6, with TRBD1 matching 7 bases. CDR1 is MGHDK and CDR2 is SYGVNS in the germline V gene. The CDR3 sequence is 17 residues long. Unmatched junction bases numbered 6, after V lost 4 bases and J lost 0 bases. The CDR3 reads CASSGRDRSSGANVLTF. The CDR3 bases are TGTGCCAGCAGTGGACGGGACAGAAGCTCTGGGGCCAACGTCCTGACTTTC.

This chain joins TRBV12-3 or TRBV12-4 and TRBJ2-7; D perhaps matches TRBD1 (5 bases). V dropped 6 bases and J dropped 2 bases, with 8 bases sitting between them. The CDR3 contains 12 residues. The CDR3 region is CASRLRAYEQYF. CDR3 nucleotides: TGTGCCAGCAGACTCAGGGCCTACGAGCAGTACTTC.

This clonotype has just a few counts. The chain carries TRBV29-1 and TRBJ2-5; D call uncertain. The end of the DNA fits TRBJ2-7 better, so the J call may be wrong. Germline V gene lookup returns CDR1 SQVTM and CDR2 ANQGSEA. The CDR3 consists of 17 residues. CDR3 residues: CSVLPVESISGPYEQYF. As DNA, the CDR3 is TGCAGCGTTTTGCCAGTTGAAAGTATCTCAGGACCCTACGAGCAGTACTTC.

This clonotype was observed a handful of times. This chain uses TRBV3-1 with TRBJ1-4; D is ambiguous. Germline V CDR1 and CDR2: LGHDT, YNNKEL (reference sequence). The CDR3 has 12 residues. Trimming shortened V by 0 bases and J by 10 bases, and 6 bases separated the two germline ends. CDR3 residues: CASSQDRGKLFF. The CDR3 nucleotides are TGTGCCAGCAGCCAAGATCGGGGAAAACTGTTTTTT.

V and J are TRBV7-2 and TRBJ2-7; 8 bases agree with TRBD2. J gave up 4 bases and V 5 bases, and 10 bases lay outside the gene matches. The germline CDR1 and CDR2 sequences are SGHTA and FQGNSA. The CDR3 runs 15 residues. CDR3 loop: CASSPTGTRVYEQYF. The CDR3 coding sequence is TGTGCCAGCAGCCCTACCGGGACTAGGGTTTACGAGCAGTACTTC.

This clonotype was seen more than once but under ten times. V usage is TRBV29-1 and J usage is TRBJ1-1; 10 positions agree with TRBD1. Losses at the gene ends were 4 bases for V and 4 bases for J; bases not matched to a gene: 3. CDR1 and CDR2 (germline): SQVTM, ANQGSEA. This CDR3 region has 13 residues. In DNA form, the CDR3 reads TGCAGCGTTGCTCGGACAGGGGGCACTGAAGCTTTCTTT. It specifies CSVARTGGTEAFF. Complete variable domain (other parts from reference TRBV29-1 and TRBJ1-1): SAVISQKPSRDICQRGTSLTIQCQVDSQVTMMFWYRQQPGQSLTLIATANQGSEATYESGFVIDKFPISRPNLTFSTLTVSNMSPEDSSIYLCSVARTGGTEAFFGQGTRLTVV.

The chain is built from TRBV12-3 or TRBV12-4 and TRBJ2-1; 8 bases align to TRBD1. Losses at the gene ends were 7 bases for V and 6 bases for J; bases not matched to a gene: 8. The length of the CDR3 is 14 residues. The CDR3 reads CASNPTGAANEQFF. In DNA, the CDR3 is TGTGCCAGCAATCCGACAGGGGCCGCCAATGAGCAGTTCTTC.

This clonotype was counted once. The chain links TRBV7-2 to TRBJ2-5, with no clear D. This CDR3 is built from 13 residues. With 4 bases removed from V and 11 bases from J, the gap between germline ends came to 17 bases. CDR1 and CDR2 from the germline V gene are SGHTA and FQGNSA. CDR3: CASSSFTQDEQYF. The CDR3 nucleotides are TGTGCCAGCAGCTCATTTACCCAGGATGAGCAGTACTTC.

The rearrangement uses TRBV7-2 and TRBJ2-3; D is unclear. The CDR3 is made up of 12 amino acids. Trimming removed 4 bases from V and 4 bases from J, with 6 bases in between. Germline V gene sequence: CDR1 SGHTA, CDR2 FQGNSA. CDR3 amino acids: CASSSASDTQYF. CDR3 nucleotides: TGTGCCAGCAGCTCCGCATCAGATACGCAGTATTTT.

The rearrangement joins TRBV5-1 to TRBJ1-2; D not certain. The CDR3 sequence is 14 residues long. The V end was cut by 7 bases, the J end by 4 bases, with 17 bases between. From germline, CDR1 is SGHRS and CDR2 YFSETQ. In nucleotides, the CDR3 is TGCGCCAGCGGTCCGGCCGCGGGTTTCTATGGCTACACCTTC. Residues: CASGPAAGFYGYTF.

The gene calls are TRBV12-3 or TRBV12-4 and TRBJ2-7; D is perhaps TRBD2 (6 bases). Trimming shortened V by 5 bases and J by 0 bases, and 17 bases separated the two germline ends. CDR3 size: 16 residues. This CDR3 is CASSPRQTAGSYEQYF. The CDR3 coding sequence is TGTGCCAGCAGTCCCCGACAGACAGCGGGCTCCTACGAGCAGTACTTC.

The chain joins TRBV20-1 to TRBJ2-4; 12 bases align to TRBD2. The better agreement between TRBJ2-7 and the DNA end casts doubt on the J call. Germline values: CDR1 DFQATT, CDR2 SNEGSKA (reference sequence). This CDR3 is built from 16 residues. This CDR3 reads CSASTTSGGLTYEQYF. For the CDR3, the DNA is TGCAGTGCCAGCACGACTAGCGGGGGCCTAACCTACGAGCAGTACTTC.

Many counts were recorded for this clonotype. The chain employs TRBV29-1 and TRBJ2-7; 7 nucleotides match TRBD1. Germline V CDR1 and CDR2: SQVTM, ANQGSEA. This CDR3 contains 14 residues. With V trimmed by 5 bases and J by 2 bases, 9 bases remained unmatched. CDR3 DNA sequence: TGCAGCGTTTATGTCGGGGACAGACCCTACGAGCAGTACTTC. Translation: CSVYVGDRPYEQYF.

V usage is TRBV5-1 and J usage is TRBJ2-3, with D maybe TRBD1 (5 bases). The ends were cut back, 4 bases at V and 4 bases at J, with 16 bases in the middle. Germline CDR1 reads SGHRS; CDR2 reads YFSETQ. The CDR3 length is 15 residues. The CDR3 spells CASSGRRQGADTQYF. The CDR3 region has the DNA TGCGCCAGCAGCGGCCGGCGGCAGGGCGCAGATACGCAGTATTTT.

This clonotype appeared a few times. The rearrangement links TRBV6-1 to TRBJ2-4; D tentatively reads TRBD1 or TRBD2 (5 bases each). Germline V gives CDR1 MNHNS, CDR2 SASEGT. The ends were cut back, 4 bases at V and 6 bases at J, with 16 bases in the middle. The CDR3 covers 15 residues. CDR3 sequence reads: CASSAGGLSTNIQYF. CDR3 in DNA: TGTGCCAGCAGTGCTGGGGGTCTCTCGACAAACATTCAGTACTTC.

The V call is TRBV5-1, the J call TRBJ1-2, with 7 bases lining up with TRBD1. In germline, CDR1 is SGHRS, CDR2 YFSETQ. The ends lost 2 bases at V and 2 bases at J; junction bases unmatched: 9. The CDR3 is 16 amino acids. The CDR3 region is CASSFTGTDTNYGYTF. The CDR3 nucleotides read TGCGCCAGCAGCTTCACCGGGACAGACACAAACTATGGCTACACCTTC.

The CDR3 DNA reads TGTGCCAGCAGCCAAGATTTCCAAGAGACCCAGTACTTC. It encodes CASSQDFQETQYF. The genes are TRBV14 and TRBJ2-4; D gene unclear. The J call may be wrong; the DNA end is better matched by TRBJ2-5. Looked up from germline, CDR1 is SGHDN and CDR2 is FVKESK. The CDR3 sequence is 13 residues long.

V and J are TRBV10-3 and TRBJ1-4; possible D gene TRBD1, 5 bases. The CDR3 runs to 13 residues. V lost 6 bases, J lost 4 bases, and 9 bases lay in between. The germline V gene has CDR1 ENHRY and CDR2 SYGVKD. In DNA, the CDR3 is TGTGCCATCAGACAGGTACTTAATGAAAAACTGTTTTTT. Residues: CAIRQVLNEKLFF.

V gene TRBV9 combines with J gene TRBJ2-1; D gene unclear. Germline loops: CDR1 SGDLS, CDR2 YYNGEE. Between the trimmed V and J ends, which lost 4 bases and 0 bases, there was a span of 11 bases. The CDR3 has 15 residues. The CDR3 nucleotides are TGTGCCAGCAGCCCCCAGGCGCCCTCCTACAATGAGCAGTTCTTC. It yields the protein CASSPQAPSYNEQFF.

The chain links TRBV29-1 to TRBJ2-7; 9 nucleotides agree with TRBD1. CDR1 is SQVTM, CDR2 ANQGSEA, per germline. V lost 6 bases, J lost 1 base, and 7 bases stayed unmatched. The CDR3 runs 14 residues. The CDR3 here is CSVEPGTGSYEQYF. The CDR3 DNA reads as TGCAGCGTAGAACCCGGGACAGGGTCCTACGAGCAGTACTTC.

The sample holds a few counts of this clonotype. This sequence joins TRBV7-3 and TRBJ2-3, with TRBD2 as a possible D gene (6 bases). CDR1 and CDR2 (germline): SGHTA, FQGTGA. This CDR3 comprises 15 residues. V was pared by 6 bases and J by 3 bases, with 16 bases between. The CDR3, as DNA: TGTGCCAGCAGGACCCGAGAGGGAGGTACAGATACGCAGTATTTT. This gives the protein CASRTREGGTDTQYF.

The chain couples TRBV2 to TRBJ2-5; D may be TRBD1 or TRBD2 (6 bases each). CDR1 SNHLY and CDR2 FYNNEI come from the germline V gene. This CDR3 is built from 14 residues. The V and J ends lost 7 bases and 4 bases respectively, with 16 bases between them. For the CDR3, the DNA is TGTGCCAGCAAAAGGGAAGGAGGGGGAGAGACCCAGTACTTC. Protein: CASKREGGGETQYF.

The count of this clonotype is one. V usage is TRBV7-2 and J usage is TRBJ2-5; no clear D. Germline CDR1 and CDR2: SGHTA and FQGNSA. The CDR3 loop spans 16 amino acids. V lost 9 bases and J 4 bases, leaving 24 bases between the germline ends. The chain's CDR3 is CASRAVLPQGGETQYF. The CDR3 nucleotides are TGTGCCAGTCGGGCGGTACTACCACAAGGTGGAGAGACCCAGTACTTC.